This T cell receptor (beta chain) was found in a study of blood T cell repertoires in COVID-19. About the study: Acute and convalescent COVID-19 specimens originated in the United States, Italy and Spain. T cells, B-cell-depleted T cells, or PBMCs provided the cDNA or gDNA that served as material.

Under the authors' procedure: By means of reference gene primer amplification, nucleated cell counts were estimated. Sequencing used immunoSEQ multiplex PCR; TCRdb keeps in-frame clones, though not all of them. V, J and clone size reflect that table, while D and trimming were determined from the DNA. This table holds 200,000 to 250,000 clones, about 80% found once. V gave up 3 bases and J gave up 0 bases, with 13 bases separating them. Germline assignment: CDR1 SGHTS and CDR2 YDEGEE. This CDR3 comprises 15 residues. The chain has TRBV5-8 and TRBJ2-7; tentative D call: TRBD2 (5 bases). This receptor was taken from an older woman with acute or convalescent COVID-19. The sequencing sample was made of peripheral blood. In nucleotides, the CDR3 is TGTGCCAGCAGCTGGGAGCTTGTCAGCTCCTACGAGCAGTACTTC. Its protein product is CASSWELVSSYEQYF.